The 2 T cell receptor beta chains below were found in one sample sequenced in a study of resident and recirculating memory T cells in vitiligo (dated by TCRdb to the late 2010s). Library preparation employed the immunoSEQ multiplex PCR assay. TCRdb provides this immuneACCESS table in a form limited to in-frame rearrangements. Some clones are lacking; in checked studies, under half of them reflect an unresolved V gene, and why the rest are absent is not known. The sample table contains 39,000 or so clones; only one count was recorded for 92% of them. Together, the top ten hold roughly 5% of the sample. Material: blood. The source is a male donor with vitiligo.

This clone appeared a single time. The rearrangement uses TRBV2 and TRBJ2-3, with 14 nucleotides matching TRBD2. The CDR3 totals 17 residues. V shed 4 bases, J shed 3 bases, and the junction held 6 bases outside the gene matches. The germline V gene has CDR1 SNHLY and CDR2 FYNNEI. The DNA of the CDR3 is TGTGCCAGCAGTGCCGGGACTAGCGGGGGAATTACAGATACGCAGTATTTT. Its translation is CASSAGTSGGITDTQYF. Full variable domain (missing parts from reference TRBV2 and TRBJ2-3): EPEVTQTPSHQVTQMGQEVILRCVPISNHLYFYWYRQILGQKVEFLVSFYNNEISEKSEIFDDQFSVERPDGSNFTLKIRSTKLEDSAMYFCASSAGTSGGITDTQYFGPGTRLTVL.

This chain uses TRBV7-8 with TRBJ2-7; TRBD2 might be the D (6 bases). The germline gives CDR1 SGHVS, CDR2 FQNEAQ. The CDR3 runs 13 residues. The V gene lost 6 bases and the J gene lost 0 bases, with 9 bases spanning the gap. In nucleotides, the CDR3 is TGTGCCAGCAGGGGGGGATCCTCCTACGAGCAGTACTTC. Translated, it gives CASRGGSSYEQYF.